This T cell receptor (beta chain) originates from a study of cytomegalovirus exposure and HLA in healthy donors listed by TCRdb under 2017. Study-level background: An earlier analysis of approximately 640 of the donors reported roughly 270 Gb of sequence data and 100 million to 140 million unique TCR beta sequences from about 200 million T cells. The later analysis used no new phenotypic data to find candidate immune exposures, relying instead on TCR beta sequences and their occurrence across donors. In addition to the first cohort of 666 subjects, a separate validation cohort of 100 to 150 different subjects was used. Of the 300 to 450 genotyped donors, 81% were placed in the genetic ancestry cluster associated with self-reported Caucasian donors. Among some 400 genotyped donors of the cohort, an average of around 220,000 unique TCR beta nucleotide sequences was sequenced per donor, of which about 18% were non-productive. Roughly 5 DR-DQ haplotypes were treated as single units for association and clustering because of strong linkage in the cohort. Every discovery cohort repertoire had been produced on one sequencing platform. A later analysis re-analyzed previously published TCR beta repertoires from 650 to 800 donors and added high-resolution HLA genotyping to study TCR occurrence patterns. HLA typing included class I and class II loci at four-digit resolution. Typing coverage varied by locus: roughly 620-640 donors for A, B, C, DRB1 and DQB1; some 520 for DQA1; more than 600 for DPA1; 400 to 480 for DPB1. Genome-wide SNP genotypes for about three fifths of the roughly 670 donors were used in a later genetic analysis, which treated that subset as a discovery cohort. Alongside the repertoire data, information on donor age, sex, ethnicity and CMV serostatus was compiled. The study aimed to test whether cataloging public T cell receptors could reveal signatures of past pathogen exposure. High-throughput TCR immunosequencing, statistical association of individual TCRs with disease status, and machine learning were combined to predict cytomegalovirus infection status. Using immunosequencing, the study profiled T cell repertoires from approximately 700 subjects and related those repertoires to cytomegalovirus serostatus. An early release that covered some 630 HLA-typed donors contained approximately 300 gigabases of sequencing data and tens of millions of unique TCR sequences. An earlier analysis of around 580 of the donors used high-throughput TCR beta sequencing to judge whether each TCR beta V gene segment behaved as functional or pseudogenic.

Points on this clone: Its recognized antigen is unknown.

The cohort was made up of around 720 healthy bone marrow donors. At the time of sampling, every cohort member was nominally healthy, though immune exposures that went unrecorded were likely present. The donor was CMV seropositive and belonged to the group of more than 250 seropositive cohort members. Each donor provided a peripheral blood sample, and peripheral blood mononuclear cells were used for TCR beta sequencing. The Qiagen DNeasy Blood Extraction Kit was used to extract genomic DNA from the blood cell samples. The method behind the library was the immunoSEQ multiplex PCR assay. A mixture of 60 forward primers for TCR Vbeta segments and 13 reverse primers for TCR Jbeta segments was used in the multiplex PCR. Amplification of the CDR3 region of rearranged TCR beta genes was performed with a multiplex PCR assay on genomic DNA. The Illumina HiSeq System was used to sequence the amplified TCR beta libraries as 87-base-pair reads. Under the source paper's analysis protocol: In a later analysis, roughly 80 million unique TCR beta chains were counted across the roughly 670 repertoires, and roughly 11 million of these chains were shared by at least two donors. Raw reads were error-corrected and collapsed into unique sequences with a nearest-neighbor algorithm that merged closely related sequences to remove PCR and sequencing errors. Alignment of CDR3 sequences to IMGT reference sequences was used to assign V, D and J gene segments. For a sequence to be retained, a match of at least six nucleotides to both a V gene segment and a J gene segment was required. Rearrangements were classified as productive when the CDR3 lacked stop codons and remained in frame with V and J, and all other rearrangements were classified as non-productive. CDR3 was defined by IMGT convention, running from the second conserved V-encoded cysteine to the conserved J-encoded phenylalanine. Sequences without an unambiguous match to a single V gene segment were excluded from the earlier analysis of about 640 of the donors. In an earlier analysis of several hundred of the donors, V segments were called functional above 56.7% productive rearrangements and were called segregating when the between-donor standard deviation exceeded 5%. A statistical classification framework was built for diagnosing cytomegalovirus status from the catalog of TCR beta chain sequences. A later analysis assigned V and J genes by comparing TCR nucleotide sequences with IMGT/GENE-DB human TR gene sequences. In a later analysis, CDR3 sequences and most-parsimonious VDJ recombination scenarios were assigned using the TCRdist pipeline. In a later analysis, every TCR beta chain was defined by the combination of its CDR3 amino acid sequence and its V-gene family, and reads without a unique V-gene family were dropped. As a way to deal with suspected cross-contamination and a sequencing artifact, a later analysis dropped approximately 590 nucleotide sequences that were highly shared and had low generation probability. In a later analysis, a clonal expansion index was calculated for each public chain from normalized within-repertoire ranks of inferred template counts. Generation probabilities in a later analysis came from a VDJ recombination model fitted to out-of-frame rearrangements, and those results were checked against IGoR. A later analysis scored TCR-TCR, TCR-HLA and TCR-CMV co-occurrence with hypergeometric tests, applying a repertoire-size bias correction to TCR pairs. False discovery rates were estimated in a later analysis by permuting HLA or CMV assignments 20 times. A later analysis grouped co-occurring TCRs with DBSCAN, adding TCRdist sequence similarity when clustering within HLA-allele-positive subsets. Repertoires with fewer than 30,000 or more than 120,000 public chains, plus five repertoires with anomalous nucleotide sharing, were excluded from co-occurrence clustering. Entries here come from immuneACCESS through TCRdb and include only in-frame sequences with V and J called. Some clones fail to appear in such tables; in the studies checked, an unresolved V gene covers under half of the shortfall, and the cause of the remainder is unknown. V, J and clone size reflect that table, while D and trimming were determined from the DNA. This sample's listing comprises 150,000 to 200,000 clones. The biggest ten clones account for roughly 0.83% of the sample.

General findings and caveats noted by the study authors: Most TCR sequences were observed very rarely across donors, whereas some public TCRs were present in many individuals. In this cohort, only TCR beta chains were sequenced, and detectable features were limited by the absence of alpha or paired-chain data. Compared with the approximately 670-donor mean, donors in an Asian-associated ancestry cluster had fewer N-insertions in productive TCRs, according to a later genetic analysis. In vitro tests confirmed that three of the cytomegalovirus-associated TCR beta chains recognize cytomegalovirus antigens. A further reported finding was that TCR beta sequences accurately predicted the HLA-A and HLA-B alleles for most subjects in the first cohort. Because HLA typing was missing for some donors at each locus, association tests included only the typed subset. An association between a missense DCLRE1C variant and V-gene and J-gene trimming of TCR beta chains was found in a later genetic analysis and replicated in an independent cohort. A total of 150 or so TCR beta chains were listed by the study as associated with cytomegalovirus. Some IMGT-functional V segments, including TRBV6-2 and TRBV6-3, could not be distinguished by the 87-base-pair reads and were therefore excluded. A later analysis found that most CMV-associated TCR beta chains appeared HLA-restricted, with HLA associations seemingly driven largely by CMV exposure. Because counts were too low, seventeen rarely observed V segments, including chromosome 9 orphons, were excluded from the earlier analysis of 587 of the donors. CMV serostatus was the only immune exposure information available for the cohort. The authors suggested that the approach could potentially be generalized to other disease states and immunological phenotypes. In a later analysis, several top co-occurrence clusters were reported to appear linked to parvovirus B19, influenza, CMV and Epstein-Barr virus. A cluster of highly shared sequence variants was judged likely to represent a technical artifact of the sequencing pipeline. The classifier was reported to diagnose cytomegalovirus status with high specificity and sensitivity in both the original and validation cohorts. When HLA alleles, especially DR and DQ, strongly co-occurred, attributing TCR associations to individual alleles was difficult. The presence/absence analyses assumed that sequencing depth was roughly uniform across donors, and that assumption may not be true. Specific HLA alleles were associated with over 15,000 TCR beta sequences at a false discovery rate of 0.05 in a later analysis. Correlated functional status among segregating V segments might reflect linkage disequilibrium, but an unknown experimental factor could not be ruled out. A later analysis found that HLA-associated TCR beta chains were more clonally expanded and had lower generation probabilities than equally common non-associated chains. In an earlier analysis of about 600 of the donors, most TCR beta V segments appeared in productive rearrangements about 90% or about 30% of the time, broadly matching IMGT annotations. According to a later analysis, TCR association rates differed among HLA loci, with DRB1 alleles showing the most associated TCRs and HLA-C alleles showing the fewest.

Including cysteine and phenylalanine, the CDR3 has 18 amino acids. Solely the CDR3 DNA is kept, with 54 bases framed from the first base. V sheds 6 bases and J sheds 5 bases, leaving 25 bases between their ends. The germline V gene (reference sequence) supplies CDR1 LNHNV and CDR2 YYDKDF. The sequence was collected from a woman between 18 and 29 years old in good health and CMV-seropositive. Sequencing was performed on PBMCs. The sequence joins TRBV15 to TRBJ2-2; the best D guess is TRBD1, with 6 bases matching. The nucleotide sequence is TGTGCCACCAGTCTAACAATCCGGGACACTGCGCTGACCGGGGAGCTGTTTTTT. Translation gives CATSLTIRDTALTGELFF. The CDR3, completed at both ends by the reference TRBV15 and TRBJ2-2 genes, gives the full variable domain DAMVIQNPRYQVTQFGKPVTLSCSQTLNHNVMYWYQQKSSQAPKLLFHYYDKDFNNEADTPDNFQSRRPNTSFCFLDIRSPGLGDTAMYLCATSLTIRDTALTGELFFGEGSRLTVL.